This TCR beta chain was sequenced during a study of T cells expressing NK-cell markers. About this clonotype: Its antigen is currently unknown.

Making the TCR beta cDNA relied on 5'RACE template switching with UMIs. Following a re-call of the 5' RACE reads, TCRdb has one entry per CDR3 protein and lacks DNA. This table holds about 260,000 distinct CDR3 sequences. Study-level findings and limits: NKG2C+ dominant clonotypes from 6 or 7 donors made up about 1.0-7.5% of CD8+ T cells.

The CDR3 length is 13 residues. The sequence was obtained from a woman aged 18-70 years in good health. The rearrangement uses TRBV12-3 or TRBV12-4 and TRBJ2-1. Specimen: blood T cells: a sorted CD56 or NKG2C T cell subset, CD4+ or CD8+ T cells, or bulk PBMC T cells (not recorded which). The CDR3: CATALSSYNEQFF.